One and the same sample provided the 29 T cell receptor beta chains below, sequenced in a study of blood T cell repertoires in COVID-19. Profiled with immunoSEQ multiplex PCR; TCRdb holds only in-frame clones, not every one. This table has 150,000 to 200,000 clones, 70% to 90% appearing once. Sequenced: PBMCs or T cells enriched from blood (not recorded which). The receptors here all came from a woman between 45 and 60 years old who had recovered from COVID-19.

This chain uses TRBV21-1 with TRBJ2-1; TRBD1, the table's D call, lacks a check against the DNA. TRBV21-1 is reported as a pseudogene. The CDR3 contains 15 residues. Written as DNA, the CDR3 is TGTGCCAGCAGCAAAAGGACAGGGGCTCACAATGAGCAGTTCTTC. Amino acid sequence: CASSKRTGAHNEQFF.

The chain has TRBV28 and TRBJ2-5; 9 nucleotides agree with TRBD1. V trimming: 2 bases; J trimming: 5 bases; junction bases outside the gene matches: 9. The CDR3 sequence is 16 residues long. CDR1 and CDR2 from the germline V gene are MDHEN and SYDVKM. The CDR3 nucleotides are TGTGCCAGCAGTTTAGATGGGACAGGGTGGTTGGAGACCCAGTACTTC. Encoded protein: CASSLDGTGWLETQYF.

V and J are TRBV12-5 and TRBJ2-1, with D possibly matching TRBD2 (6 bases). This CDR3 is 12 amino acids long. Germline CDR1 LGHNT, CDR2 FRNRAP. V dropped 0 bases and J dropped 12 bases, with 9 bases sitting between them. This chain's CDR3 is CASGLVRERQFF. CDR3 bases: TGTGCTAGTGGTTTGGTACGGGAGCGGCAGTTCTTC.

As to this clone: The junction and the germline gene differ at one end; a read error may be behind it. The DNA of the CDR3 is TGTGCTAGCAGCTTAGGATTTGCTTCTGAGAGCTCTGGGGCCAACGTCCTGACTTTC. This translates into CASSLGFASESSGANVLTF. The gene calls are TRBV7-7 and TRBJ2-6; unclear D gene. The germline CDR1 and CDR2 sequences are SSHAT and FNYEAQ (reference sequence). The CDR3 spans 19 residues.

A few counts support this clone. The chain recombines TRBV18 with TRBJ1-1, with D perhaps TRBD1 (6 bases). Germline V CDR1 and CDR2: KGHSH, LQKENI. The V end was cut by 4 bases, the J end by 4 bases, with 19 bases between. This CDR3 contains 16 residues. The CDR3 here is CASSQQGYAVPTEAFF. For the CDR3, the DNA is TGTGCCAGCTCACAACAGGGCTACGCAGTACCCACTGAAGCTTTCTTT.

The chain is built from TRBV24-1 and TRBJ1-2; D is unresolved. The germline V and J ends were trimmed by 4 bases and 6 bases, with 14 bases remaining between them. This CDR3 contains 14 residues. Germline values: CDR1 KGHDR, CDR2 SFDVKD. The CDR3 spells CATSEGSDPNGYTF. For the CDR3, the DNA is TGTGCCACCAGTGAGGGCAGTGACCCTAATGGCTACACCTTC.

The chain links TRBV7-2 to TRBJ1-6; the D is unclear. The CDR3 is made up of 15 amino acids. The V gene lost 0 bases and the J gene lost 10 bases, with 13 bases spanning the gap. CDR1 is SGHTA, CDR2 FQGNSA, per germline. The CDR3 bases are TGTGCCAGCAGCTTAGCCAAGGGAGTCCGATCACCCCTCCACTTT. It codes for CASSLAKGVRSPLHF.

This chain connects TRBV6-1 to TRBJ1-1; D uncertain. Germline V gene lookup returns CDR1 MNHNS and CDR2 SASEGT. Between the trimmed V and J ends, which lost 1 base and 8 bases, there was a span of 11 bases. CDR3 length: 13 residues. The chain's CDR3 is CASSEDSWAEAFF. CDR3 in DNA: TGTGCCAGCAGTGAAGACAGTTGGGCCGAAGCTTTCTTT.

The chain combines TRBV3-1 (or the pseudogene TRBV3-2) with TRBJ2-1, with a tentative D call TRBD2 (6 bases). Trimming took off 4 bases at V and 8 bases at J, with 12 bases between the two ends. The CDR3 totals 13 residues. Germline V gene lookup returns CDR1 LGHDT and CDR2 YNNKEL (reference sequence). The CDR3 sequence: CASSLGRLDEQFF. DNA for the CDR3: TGTGCCAGCAGCCTTGGGAGGCTCGATGAGCAGTTCTTC.

The chain carries TRBV19 and TRBJ1-1; perhaps TRBD1 as D (5 bases). The CDR3 extends over 13 amino acids. Germline values: CDR1 LNHDA, CDR2 SQIVND (reference sequence). The germline V and J ends were trimmed by 5 bases and 6 bases, with 13 bases remaining between them. CDR3 nucleotide sequence: TGTGCCAGTAGTTGGGGCGGGGCAGCTGAAGCTTTCTTT. Protein: CASSWGGAAEAFF.

The V gene is TRBV14, the J gene TRBJ1-4; TRBD1 matches at 9 bases. CDR3 length: 15 amino acids. The trim removed 3 bases at V and 11 bases at J, leaving 10 bases unmatched. CDR1 and CDR2 from the germline V gene are SGHDN and FVKESK. CDR3 loop: CASSQGRQGVIKLFF. For the CDR3, the DNA is TGTGCCAGCAGCCAGGGGAGACAGGGGGTGATCAAACTGTTTTTT.

This rearrangement joins TRBV6-5 to TRBJ1-5; TRBD1 agrees at 9 bases. Germline CDR1 reads MNHEY; CDR2 reads SVGAGI. V trimming: 7 bases; J trimming: 3 bases; junction bases outside the gene matches: 7. The CDR3 runs to 15 residues. CDR3 region: CASNPGTGLNQPQHF. In nucleotides, the CDR3 is TGTGCCAGCAACCCCGGGACAGGGCTCAATCAGCCCCAGCATTTT.

The chain links TRBV6-1 to TRBJ2-7; no definite D call. V lost 3 bases to trimming and J lost 4 bases, with 4 bases between them. Germline lookup yields CDR1 MNHNS and CDR2 SASEGT. The CDR3 consists of 11 residues. CDR3 in amino acids: CASSERYEQYV. The CDR3 DNA reads TGTGCCAGCAGTGAGAGGTACGAGCAGTACGTC.

V is TRBV19 and J is TRBJ2-2, with 8 bases that match TRBD2. This CDR3 is built from 15 residues. With V trimmed by 8 bases and J by 2 bases, 7 bases remained unmatched. Looked up from germline, CDR1 is LNHDA and CDR2 is SQIVND (reference sequence). The DNA for the CDR3 is TGTGCCAGTCGACCCCGGGGGGGCAACACCGGGGAGCTGTTTTTT. Protein: CASRPRGGNTGELFF.

The chain joins TRBV2 to TRBJ1-1; D is unresolved. With 8 bases removed from V and 0 bases from J, the gap between germline ends came to 13 bases. The length of the CDR3 is 14 residues. Germline assignment: CDR1 SNHLY and CDR2 FYNNEI. The CDR3 region is CASWADSMNTEAFF. The CDR3 nucleotides read TGTGCCAGCTGGGCTGATTCCATGAACACTGAAGCTTTCTTT.

The genes are TRBV5-6 and TRBJ2-5, with 7 nucleotides matching TRBD1. CDR3 length: 13 amino acids. Germline-derived CDR1 and CDR2 are SGHDT and YYEEEE. Trimming took 4 bases from V and 5 from J; bases not matched to a gene: 5. CDR3 sequence: CASSRGGGETQYF. The DNA of the CDR3 is TGTGCCAGCAGCAGAGGGGGCGGGGAGACCCAGTACTTC.

The chain joins TRBV6-5 to TRBJ2-1, with 11 bases that match TRBD2. The germline CDR1 and CDR2 sequences are MNHEY and SVGAGI. There are 15 residues in the CDR3. J lost 4 bases, V lost 6 bases, and 5 bases had no gene match. This chain's CDR3 is CASRPTSGRYNEQFF. As DNA, the CDR3 is TGTGCCAGCAGACCAACTAGCGGGAGATACAATGAGCAGTTCTTC.

DNA of the CDR3: TGTGCCAGCAGCTTGGAGATAGCCGTCACCCAGTACTTC. Translation gives CASSLEIAVTQYF. This chain links TRBV5-5 with TRBJ2-5; the D is unclear. V shed 0 bases and J shed 8 bases, with 11 bases lying between them. Per germline, CDR1 SGHKS and CDR2 YYEKEE (reference sequence). This CDR3 has 13 residues.

This clone was detected only once. The chain uses TRBV3-1 (or the pseudogene TRBV3-2) and TRBJ1-1, with 11 bases identical to TRBD1. There are 14 residues in the CDR3. Per the germline V gene, CDR1 is LGHDT and CDR2 is YNNKEL (reference sequence). The V segment lost 5 bases and the J segment 3 bases; nucleotides outside the gene matches: 2. CDR3 DNA sequence: TGTGCCAGCAGCTGGGGACAGGGGGACACTGAAGCTTTCTTT. Protein product: CASSWGQGDTEAFF.

The V gene is TRBV11-2, the J gene TRBJ2-7; D is perhaps TRBD1 (5 bases). Per the germline V gene, CDR1 is SGHAT and CDR2 is FQNNGV. CDR3 length equals 14 residues. Trimming removed 5 bases at V and 8 bases at J, with 19 bases between. As DNA, the CDR3 is TGTGCCAGCAGCCCGGTGGAAGGGGCGATAAAGCAGTACGTC. It codes for CASSPVEGAIKQYV.

For this clone: Different DNA sequences within this sample yield the same CDR3. The genes are TRBV19 and TRBJ1-5; a weak D match, TRBD1 (5 bases). Trimming took 3 bases from V and 7 from J, leaving 13 bases between them. This CDR3 spans 14 amino acids. Per the germline V gene, CDR1 is LNHDA and CDR2 is SQIVND (reference sequence). The CDR3 DNA sequence: TGTGCCAGTAGTATTTGGGGGGGAGACCAGCCCCAGCATTTT. It specifies CASSIWGGDQPQHF.

This clone has only one observation. This chain links TRBV11-2 with TRBJ2-7; D call uncertain. V dropped 2 bases and J dropped 2 bases, with 10 bases sitting between them. This CDR3 contains 14 residues. Germline CDR1 and CDR2: SGHAT and FQNNGV. The CDR3 reads CASSLSDIAYEQYV. The CDR3 DNA sequence: TGTGCCAGCAGCTTATCAGATATTGCCTACGAGCAGTACGTC.

V is TRBV7-9 and J is TRBJ1-1; a weak D match, TRBD1 (6 bases). The V end lost 2 bases, the J end lost 1 base, and 17 bases lay between the germline ends. Germline CDR1 is SEHNR and CDR2 is FQNEAQ (reference sequence). This CDR3 comprises 17 residues. This CDR3 reads CASSLSSGAKPNTEAFF. CDR3 in DNA: TGTGCCAGCAGCTTATCTTCAGGGGCGAAACCGAACACTGAAGCTTTCTTT. The full variable domain, with the rest looked up from reference TRBV7-9 and TRBJ1-1, is DTGVSQNPRHKITKRGQNVTFRCDPISEHNRLYWYRQTLGQGPEFLTYFQNEAQLEKSRLLSDRFSAERPKGSFSTLEIQRTEQGDSAMYLCASSLSSGAKPNTEAFFGQGTRLTVV.

This chain connects TRBV5-1 to TRBJ1-5; 9 positions agree with TRBD1. V shed 3 bases, J shed 3 bases, and the junction held 4 bases outside the gene matches. Germline CDR1 and CDR2: SGHRS and YFSETQ. The CDR3 has 15 residues. CDR3 in DNA: TGCGCCAGCAGCTCGGGACAGGGTCTCAATCAGCCCCAGCATTTT. The encoded protein is CASSSGQGLNQPQHF.

This clone has just one count. The chain employs TRBV28 and TRBJ1-2, with TRBD1 as a possible D gene (5 bases). V shed 6 bases and J shed 7 bases, with 15 bases lying between them. The CDR3 is made up of 13 amino acids. CDR1 is MDHEN, CDR2 SYDVKM, per germline. CDR3 nucleotides: TGTGCCAGCAGCTGGAGAGCGGGGGTTGGCTACACCTTC. This encodes CASSWRAGVGYTF.

The chain joins TRBV11-2 to TRBJ2-7; D is unclear. The CDR3 has 13 amino acids. The germline V and J ends were trimmed by 5 bases and 5 bases, with 13 bases remaining between them. The germline V gene encodes CDR1 SGHAT and CDR2 FQNNGV. This CDR3 reads CASSGDAFHEQYV. The CDR3 DNA follows: TGTGCCAGCAGCGGAGACGCCTTCCACGAGCAGTACGTC.

The gene calls are TRBV4-1 and TRBJ1-1; 10 nucleotides match TRBD1. The V gene end was trimmed by 0 bases and the J gene end by 1 base; junction bases not matched to a gene: 8. The germline CDR1 and CDR2 sequences are MGHRA and YSYEKL. This CDR3 region has 18 residues. The CDR3 is CASSQDSTGGAWNTEAFF. The CDR3 DNA follows: TGCGCCAGCAGCCAAGATTCGACAGGGGGCGCCTGGAACACTGAAGCTTTCTTT.

This clone was found once. The V gene is TRBV10-3, the J gene TRBJ1-4; TRBD1 aligns across 8 bases. V shed 2 bases and J 1 base; nucleotides not matched to a gene: 3. Germline CDR1 is ENHRY and CDR2 is SYGVKD. The CDR3 runs 16 residues. CDR3: CAISEGDRGTNEKLFF. The CDR3 coding sequence is TGTGCCATCAGTGAGGGAGACAGGGGAACTAATGAAAAACTGTTTTTT.

The chain employs TRBV29-1 and TRBJ2-2, with D maybe TRBD2 (6 bases). Trimming shortened V by 3 bases and J by 1 base, and 9 bases separated the two germline ends. The CDR3 spans 14 residues. The germline V gene encodes CDR1 SQVTM and CDR2 ANQGSEA. DNA for the CDR3: TGCAGCGTTGATTCCGGGGGGAACACCGGGGAGCTGTTTTTT. It translates to CSVDSGGNTGELFF.